This TCR beta chain was recorded in a study of blood T cell repertoires in COVID-19. Authors' data handling: Amplifying reference gene primers gave estimates of nucleated cell counts. Libraries were prepared by immunoSEQ multiplex PCR; TCRdb keeps only in-frame clonotypes and omits some of them. The D gene and trimming were derived from the DNA, and the V and J assignments and clone size from that table. The sample records 300,000 to 400,000 clones, 80% to 90% being singletons. CDR1 is LNHNV, CDR2 YYDKDF, per germline (reference sequence). The CDR3 contains 15 residues. V lost 5 bases and J lost 4; bases outside the gene matches: 7.

The chain is built from TRBV15 and TRBJ1-5, with 8 bases that match TRBD1. The TCR sequence derives from a woman between 40 and 55 years old with acute COVID-19. Sequencing was carried out using PBMCs or T cells enriched from blood (not recorded which). CDR3 DNA sequence: TGTGCCACCAGCGTCACAGGGGGGAGTAATCAGCCCCAGCATTTT. As protein: CATSVTGGSNQPQHF.